This T cell receptor (beta chain) appears in the sequencing data of a study of blood T cell repertoires in COVID-19. Background on the study: T cells, B-cell-depleted T cells, or PBMCs supplied cDNA or gDNA.

The CDR3 has 15 amino acids. CDR1 and CDR2 from the germline V gene are SEHNR and FQNEAQ (reference sequence). Losses at the gene ends were 7 bases for V and 1 base for J; bases not matched to a gene: 5. Authors' methods: Quantification of nucleated cells was approximated via reference gene primer amplification. Only in-frame clones appear in the TCRdb table, and some are missing; sequencing was by immunoSEQ multiplex PCR. From that table come the V and J calls and clone size; the DNA was used to work out D and trimming. There are 50,000 to 55,000 clones in the sample; 86% occur only once, and about 26% lies in the top ten.

This TCR was recovered from a woman of 80 years or more with acute or convalescent COVID-19. Sequenced: peripheral blood. The chain recombines TRBV7-9 with TRBJ2-3; 10 positions match TRBD2. The CDR3 spells CASMDLAGGTDTQYF. CDR3 in DNA: TGTGCCAGCATGGACCTAGCGGGGGGCACAGATACGCAGTATTTT.